Sequencing of this T cell receptor beta chain was carried out in a study of T cell responses to AZD1222 COVID-19 vaccine. The data were produced by immunoSEQ multiplex PCR, yet TCRdb's version contains in-frame clones alone and is incomplete. The table has about 190,000 clones, around 87% seen once; the top ten hold around 2.9%. Trimming shortened V by 6 bases and J by 3 bases, and 9 bases separated the two germline ends. This CDR3 region has 13 residues. In germline, CDR1 is SNHLY, CDR2 FYNNEI. The V call is TRBV2, the J call TRBJ1-5, with D possibly matching TRBD1 (6 bases). Material: peripheral blood, obtained on day 0 of MenACWY control vaccination. The clonotype comes from an adult in good health. CDR3 DNA: TGTGCCAGCAGGTGGACAGTCAATCAGCCCCAGCATTTT. Protein product: CASRWTVNQPQHF.